The clone carrying this TCR beta chain was seen many times. The target antigen is unknown. The sample originates from a study of regulatory T cells in long-lasting Graves disease. Study-wide points: Preferential use of TRBV28, TRBJ1-2 and TRBJ2-5 was seen in persistent disease. Persistent patients had more shared public clonotypes (under 3,000) than new patients (about 870). Persistent Graves' patients showed reduced TCR diversity versus newly diagnosed patients.

Noted time point: persistent/refractory GD, antithyroid drugs over 5 years with positive TRAb. PBMC RNA served as the TCR library source. From an endocrinology department in Xi'an, China, came the patients. Assembly of TCR beta libraries relied on iRepertoire HTBI primers together with Arm-PCR of CDR3 regions. TCRdb reprocessed the multiplex PCR reads with MiXCR, giving one entry per CDR3 protein. The sample records under 450,000 distinct CDR3 sequences, more than 20% being singletons. The V gene's germline CDR1 is SGHAT and CDR2 FQNNGV. This CDR3 is built from 10 residues. Trimming stripped 3 bases from V and 6 bases from J, with 3 bases between.

The source material was peripheral blood mononuclear cells (PBMCs), sampled when the disease was refractory, from a patient treated with antithyroid drugs. The sequence was obtained from a woman aged 40-49 years with Graves disease. The chain couples TRBV11-2 to TRBJ2-7; the D is unclear. The CDR3 loop is CASSFREQYF. The CDR3, as DNA: TGTGCCAGCAGCTTCCGCGAGCAGTACTTC.